A single sample gave rise to the 20 T cell receptor beta chains below, sequenced in a study of graft-versus-host responses after intestinal transplantation. The data were produced by immunoSEQ multiplex PCR, yet TCRdb's version contains in-frame clones alone and is incomplete. The profile shows 30,000 to 50,000 clones, about 95% of them singletons. No antigen is known for these receptors. Specimen: unstimulated CD8+ T cells sorted from spleen or lymph node cells, collected before transplant. The origin of the receptors is a human donor who was the organ donor for an intestinal transplant.

This rearrangement joins TRBV14 to TRBJ2-3, with TRBD2 matching over 12 bases. Germline CDR1 SGHDN, CDR2 FVKESK. The ends lost 5 bases at V and 2 bases at J; junction bases unmatched: 2. The CDR3 sequence is 15 residues long. CDR3 sequence (DNA): TGTGCCAGCAGCTGGACTAGCGGGGCCACAGATACGCAGTATTTT. The encoded protein is CASSWTSGATDTQYF.

This chain uses TRBV29-1 with TRBJ1-3; D not certain. This CDR3 comprises 15 residues. Germline lookup yields CDR1 SQVTM and CDR2 ANQGSEA. Trimming shortened V by 0 bases and J by 4 bases, and 13 bases separated the two germline ends. CDR3 in amino acids: CSVEDEPDVGNTIYF. The DNA of the CDR3 is TGCAGCGTTGAAGATGAACCGGATGTCGGAAACACCATATATTTT.

The gene calls are TRBV6-6 and TRBJ2-5; 8 positions agree with TRBD2. Trimming at V came to 4 bases and at J to 1 base, leaving 5 bases not matched to a gene. The germline V gene encodes CDR1 MNHNY and CDR2 SVGAGI (reference sequence). This CDR3 contains 15 residues. The CDR3 nucleotides are TGTGCCAGCAGTTTGCTACTAGCGGCCCAAGAGACCCAGTACTTC. Translating it yields CASSLLLAAQETQYF.

The V and J genes are TRBV19 and TRBJ2-7; unclear D gene. The length of the CDR3 is 16 residues. Germline V gives CDR1 LNHDA, CDR2 SQIVND (reference sequence). V lost 0 bases, J lost 0 bases, and 12 bases lay in between. CDR3 sequence: CASSIDLWADSYEQYF. CDR3 DNA sequence: TGTGCCAGTAGTATAGATCTATGGGCGGACTCCTACGAGCAGTACTTC.

The gene calls are TRBV30 and TRBJ2-4, with D unresolved. V lost 2 bases to trimming and J lost 0 bases, with 11 bases between them. This CDR3 region has 15 residues. Germline loops: CDR1 GTSNPN, CDR2 SVGIG (reference sequence). CDR3 region: CAWSKFTLAKNIQYF. CDR3 DNA sequence: TGTGCCTGGAGTAAATTTACCCTAGCCAAAAACATTCAGTACTTC.

V usage is TRBV6-4 and J usage is TRBJ2-1, with 9 bases fitting TRBD2. The germline CDR1 and CDR2 sequences are MRHNA and SNTAGT. There are 13 residues in the CDR3. After removal of 8 bases from V and 10 bases from J, the junction contained 9 bases not matched to a gene. The CDR3 DNA reads TGTGCCAGCCGGGGTAGCGGGGGTGTGGAGCAGTTCTTC. As protein: CASRGSGGVEQFF.

This rearrangement joins TRBV7-9 to TRBJ2-3; D may match TRBD1 or TRBD2 (5 bases each). With 5 bases removed from V and 0 bases from J, the gap between germline ends came to 15 bases. Germline V CDR1 and CDR2: SEHNR, FQNEAQ (reference sequence). This CDR3 spans 16 amino acids. This CDR3 is CASSPGAFSSTDTQYF. The CDR3 DNA sequence: TGTGCCAGCAGCCCCGGGGCCTTCTCTAGCACAGATACGCAGTATTTT.

This clone is a singleton in its sample. This sequence joins TRBV5-1 and TRBJ1-1; D not certain. The V end lost 3 bases, the J end lost 2 bases, and 8 bases lay between the germline ends. Germline V gene data show CDR1 as SGHRS and CDR2 as YFSETQ. CDR3 length: 13 amino acids. CDR3 protein: CASSSEGNTEAFF. The CDR3 coding sequence is TGCGCCAGCAGCTCCGAGGGAAACACTGAAGCTTTCTTT.

V gene TRBV15 combines with J gene TRBJ2-1; a weak D match, TRBD2 (5 bases). V was pared by 0 bases and J by 10 bases, with 13 bases between. The CDR3 sequence is 14 residues long. CDR1 and CDR2 from the germline V gene are LNHNV and YYDKDF (reference sequence). In DNA form, the CDR3 reads TGTGCCACCAGCAGAGATCGGGAAGTATACGAGCAGTTCTTC. This encodes CATSRDREVYEQFF. Full variable domain (rest looked up from reference TRBV15 and TRBJ2-1): DAMVIQNPRYQVTQFGKPVTLSCSQTLNHNVMYWYQQKSSQAPKLLFHYYDKDFNNEADTPDNFQSRRPNTSFCFLDIRSPGLGDTAMYLCATSRDREVYEQFFGPGTRLTVL.

This chain uses TRBV27 with TRBJ1-2; D is undetermined. Germline values: CDR1 MNHEY, CDR2 SMNVEV (reference sequence). CDR3 length: 13 amino acids. V dropped 3 bases and J dropped 5 bases, with 10 bases sitting between them. Here the CDR3 reads CASSFGQFYGYTF. CDR3 bases: TGTGCCAGCAGTTTCGGGCAGTTTTATGGCTACACCTTC.

The V and J genes are TRBV5-8 and TRBJ1-1, with D uncertain. CDR3 length: 16 residues. V was trimmed by 4 bases and J by 4 bases, leaving 20 bases between them. Germline V gives CDR1 SGHTS, CDR2 YDEGEE. CDR3 sequence (DNA): TGTGCCAGCAGCCCCGGAGCATCCGGGTTACTCACTGAAGCTTTCTTT. It is translated as CASSPGASGLLTEAFF.

V usage is TRBV28 and J usage is TRBJ1-1; 7 bases agree with TRBD1. The trim removed 5 bases at V and 0 bases at J, leaving 6 bases unmatched. In germline, CDR1 is MDHEN, CDR2 SYDVKM. CDR3 length: 15 residues. The CDR3 bases are TGTGCCAGCAGTCCCCCGACAGGGCTGAACACTGAAGCTTTCTTT. Protein sequence: CASSPPTGLNTEAFF.

The chain links TRBV6-5 to TRBJ2-2; D not resolved. Trimming left V 0 bases short and J 5 bases short, with 1 base between. In germline, CDR1 is MNHEY, CDR2 SVGAGI. The CDR3 is 12 amino acids. CDR3 residues: CASSYSTGELFF. For the CDR3, the DNA is TGTGCCAGCAGTTACTCTACCGGGGAGCTGTTTTTT.

This rearrangement joins TRBV28 to TRBJ1-6, with TRBD1 matching over 7 bases. This CDR3 comprises 14 residues. Trimming took 7 bases from V and 9 from J; bases not matched to a gene: 9. The germline V gene encodes CDR1 MDHEN and CDR2 SYDVKM. The DNA for the CDR3 is TGTGCCAGCACCCAGACAGGGTCGGGTTCACCCCTCCACTTT. Translating it yields CASTQTGSGSPLHF.

The chain employs TRBV20-1 and TRBJ2-7; D might be TRBD1 (6 bases). Looked up from germline, CDR1 is DFQATT and CDR2 is SNEGSKA (reference sequence). V lost 3 bases and J 6 bases, leaving 9 bases between the germline ends. This CDR3 contains 11 residues. The CDR3 coding sequence is TGCAGTGCTAGTGTAGGGGGCGAGCAGTACTTC. It translates to CSASVGGEQYF.

This sequence joins TRBV5-8 and TRBJ2-1, with D tentatively TRBD2 (6 bases). This CDR3 region has 15 residues. In germline, CDR1 is SGHTS, CDR2 YDEGEE. Trimming stripped 4 bases from V and 2 bases from J, with 13 bases between. This CDR3 is CASSGGRSAYNEQFF. The DNA for the CDR3 is TGTGCCAGCAGCGGAGGGAGGAGCGCCTACAATGAGCAGTTCTTC.

This chain connects TRBV6-5 to TRBJ2-7, with a weak D call TRBD2 (5 bases). Germline CDR1 is MNHEY and CDR2 is SVGAGI. Trimming removed 6 bases at V and 4 bases at J, with 7 bases between. The CDR3 is 11 amino acids. In DNA, the CDR3 is TGTGCCAGCAGGCTAGCTTACGAGCAGTACTTC. This translates into CASRLAYEQYF.

This clone was picked up a small number of times. The CDR3 spells CAIRIGTVNTEAFF. The CDR3 nucleotides are TGTGCCATCAGAATCGGGACAGTTAACACTGAAGCTTTCTTT. This chain links TRBV10-3 with TRBJ1-1; 7 nucleotides align to TRBD1. Losses at the gene ends were 6 bases for V and 2 bases for J; bases not matched to a gene: 6. The V gene's germline CDR1 is ENHRY and CDR2 SYGVKD. The CDR3 has 14 amino acids.

CDR3 DNA sequence: TGTGCCACCGGGACAGGGGGTAATTCACCCCTCCACTTT. It specifies CATGTGGNSPLHF. The chain carries TRBV30 and TRBJ1-6, with TRBD1 matching over 11 bases. Unmatched junction bases numbered 3, after V lost 8 bases and J lost 6 bases. Germline V gives CDR1 GTSNPN, CDR2 SVGIG (reference sequence). The CDR3 loop spans 13 amino acids.

The chain recombines TRBV6-6 with TRBJ2-7, with a possible D match to TRBD1 (6 bases). From germline, CDR1 is MNHNY and CDR2 SVGAGI (reference sequence). CDR3 size: 14 residues. V dropped 2 bases and J dropped 0 bases, with 8 bases sitting between them. The CDR3 loop is CASSYEGHSYEQYF. Here the CDR3 DNA reads TGTGCCAGCAGTTACGAGGGACACTCCTACGAGCAGTACTTC.